This T cell receptor (beta chain) was captured in a study of cytomegalovirus exposure and HLA in healthy donors. This clone was seen a few times. Its antigen remains unidentified. V was cut by 4 bases and J by 3 bases, with 17 bases left in between. This CDR3 comprises 15 residues. Germline-derived CDR1 and CDR2 are SGDLS and YYNGEE. Both 60 Vbeta primers and 13 Jbeta primers went into the PCR. Sequencing used immunoSEQ multiplex PCR; TCRdb keeps in-frame clones, though not all of them. The sample has about 150,000 clones, approximately 60% seen once. General observations from the study: The study flagged some 170 TCR beta chains as cytomegalovirus-associated. V- and J-gene trimming in TCR beta was tied to a missense DCLRE1C variant by an analysis performed later.

The sample taken for sequencing was PBMCs. This clonotype was obtained from a woman in her 40s in good health and CMV-seronegative. The chain combines TRBV9 with TRBJ2-7; a weak D match, TRBD2 (5 bases). CDR3 bases: TGTGCCAGCAGCCCCGGCTTTTATGGGAGCTACGAGCAGTACTTC. It encodes CASSPGFYGSYEQYF. Full variable domain (remainder filled in from reference TRBV9 and TRBJ2-7): DSGVTQTPKHLITATGQRVTLRCSPRSGDLSVYWYQQSLDQGLQFLIQYYNGEERAKGNILERFSAQQFPDLHSELNLSSLELGDSALYFCASSPGFYGSYEQYFGPGTRLTVT.